This T cell receptor beta chain is from a study of read filtering for tumor transcriptome and immune sequencing. Molecular barcoded adaptors covering alpha/delta and beta/gamma chains were used on approximately 400 ng RNA. MiXCR was run by TCRdb on the reads, yielding one entry per CDR3 protein. The data hold over 45,000 distinct CDR3 sequences, with less than 20% observed a single time. The sample holds a few counts of this clonotype. V was shortened by 8 bases and J by 3 bases, with 20 bases between the two germline ends. The CDR3 sequence is 16 residues long. Per germline, CDR1 MDHEN and CDR2 SYDVKM.

Specimen: a population of CD138-negative cells sorted from bone marrow. The chain joins TRBV28 to TRBJ2-1; perhaps D is TRBD1 or TRBD2 (5 bases each). The sequence was obtained from a donor over 35 with multiple myeloma. The CDR3 region is CASPKGPGLNYNEQFF. CDR3 in DNA: TGTGCCAGCCCAAAGGGACCAGGACTTAACTACAATGAGCAGTTCTTC.